The rows below give T cell receptor beta chains drawn from one sample of a study of blood T cell repertoires in COVID-19. Method: immunoSEQ multiplex PCR; TCRdb's copy keeps in-frame clones and lacks some. The sample has about 140,000 clones, around 81% seen once. What was sequenced was peripheral blood. The source of these receptors is a human donor in a cohort sampled during active COVID-19. The CDR3 runs from the conserved cysteine through the conserved F or W. D genes are given only for firm matches. Clone sizes are given selectively: once, few, many, or a class where the clone is expanded.

TRBJ1-1 . few TRBV6-6 TGTGCCAGCAGCTCACTAACAGGGTGGACTGAAGCTTTCTTT CASSSLTGWTEAFF
TRBJ2-6 . . TRBV27 TGTGCCAGCAGTTACGGTATACCTGGGGCCAACGTCCTGACTTTC CASSYGIPGANVLTF
TRBJ1-2 . . TRBV21-1 TGTGCCAGCAGCAAAGCGAAGGGGCAGATTAACTATGGCTACACCTTC CASSKAKGQINYGYTF
TRBJ2-1 TRBD2 . TRBV28 TGTGCCAGCAGTTTCCGGACTAGTTTTGACAATGAGCAGTTCTTC CASSFRTSFDNEQFF
TRBJ2-2 . . TRBV5-1 TGCGCCAGCAGCTTGGAGGAGACTAGGAACACCGGGGAGCTGTTTTTT CASSLEETRNTGELFF
TRBJ2-1 TRBD2 . TRBV28 TGTGCCAGCAGTTTACATACCGGGACTAGCCCCTACAATGAGCAGTTCTTC CASSLHTGTSPYNEQFF
TRBJ2-7 TRBD1 few TRBV7-2 TGTGCCAGCAGCACTTCCGGACAGGGGGAGCAGTACTTC CASSTSGQGEQYF
TRBJ1-1 . . TRBV5-1 TGCGCCAGCAGCTTGAGGAGGAACACTGAAGCTTTCTTT CASSLRRNTEAFF
TRBJ1-4 . . TRBV5-5 TGTGCCAGCAGCTCAACCGACTGGGGCGAAAAACTGTTTTTT CASSSTDWGEKLFF
TRBJ2-1 TRBD2 . TRBV4-3 TGCGCCAGCAGCCAAGATAGCGGGAGAGGGCAGTTCTTC CASSQDSGRGQFF
TRBJ2-3 TRBD1 . TRBV2 TGTGCCAGCAAGCAAGACAGGGTGGCGCAGTATTTT CASKQDRVAQYF
TRBJ1-4 . . TRBV25-1 TGTGCCAGCAGTCGGGGTCAGCTTTCAACTAATGAAAAACTGTTTTTT CASSRGQLSTNEKLFF
TRBJ1-6 TRBD1 . TRBV15 TGTGCCACCAGCAAGACAGGGTTGGATTCACCCCTCCACTTT CATSKTGLDSPLHF
TRBJ2-1 . . TRBV5-6 TGTGCCAGCAGCAAGACAGACAATGAGCAGTTCTTC CASSKTDNEQFF
TRBJ2-7 TRBD2 once TRBV5-4 TGTGCCAGCAGCTTCGGATTTCGCGGGAGTGGGTACGAGCAGTACTTC CASSFGFRGSGYEQYF
TRBJ2-1 . . TRBV29-1 TGCAGCGACGGGAGCTCCTACAATGAGCAGTTCTTC CSDGSSYNEQFF